The clone carrying this T cell receptor (beta chain) was counted at least ten times. Its antigen is currently unknown. This CDR3 spans 14 amino acids. V was shortened by 6 bases and J by 3 bases, with 15 bases between the two germline ends. Germline V gives CDR1 DFQATT, CDR2 SNEGSKA (reference sequence). This entry belongs to a study of CD8 T cells in ankylosing spondylitis. General study points: Within peripheral blood, clones linked to disease were CD8+ and relatively rare. Within matched ankylosing spondylitis synovial fluid, disease-linked clones were reportedly significantly enriched. Existing reports had already noted some motif variants in reactive arthritis synovial fluid and blood.

For TCR beta, libraries came from quantitative 5'-RACE with molecular barcodes. From the 5' RACE reads, TCRdb called clonotypes with MiXCR, one entry per CDR3 protein. The data contain 200,000 to 300,000 distinct CDR3 sequences, over 8.5% of them seen just once; the ten biggest clones take up around 6.5%. The sequencing sample was made of blood, either unsorted or a sorted T cell fraction (not recorded which). The chain combines TRBV20-1 with TRBJ1-5; D may be TRBD1 (5 bases). The sequence was obtained from a male donor with ankylosing spondylitis or in good health (not recorded which). The DNA for the CDR3 is TGCAGTGCACGGGACCTTTACCCCAATCAGCCCCAGCATTTT. Translating gives CSARDLYPNQPQHF.